Each of the 21 T cell receptor beta chains below was sequenced from the same sample in a study of shared clonotypes between healthy human individuals. CD45RO-negative, CCR7-positively selected cells formed the naive CD8 fraction, excluding terminally differentiated effector memory CD45RA+ cells. Some clones are missing from TCRdb's copy, which holds only in-frame ones; the method was immunoSEQ multiplex PCR. The profile shows roughly 2.1 million clones, 85% to 95% of them singletons. Sequenced input: naive CD8+ T cells from PBMCs. These receptors originate from a man aged 18-30 years in good health. Some clones in this sample may be carry-over from other donors' samples.

Details on this clone: In the same sample, other DNA sequences code for this CDR3. V gene TRBV19 combines with J gene TRBJ2-7; D perhaps matches TRBD2 (5 bases). CDR1 LNHDA and CDR2 SQIVND come from the germline V gene (reference sequence). There are 14 residues in the CDR3. Trimming took 1 base from V and 1 from J, leaving 8 bases between them. The CDR3 nucleotides are TGTGCCAGTAGTATAGGTCGGGGTTCCTACGAGCAGTACTTC. Protein sequence: CASSIGRGSYEQYF. Full variable domain (missing parts from reference TRBV19 and TRBJ2-7): DGGITQSPKYLFRKEGQNVTLSCEQNLNHDAMYWYRQDPGQGLRLIYYSQIVNDFQKGDIAEGYSVSREKKESFPLTVTSAQKNPTAFYLCASSIGRGSYEQYFGPGTRLTVT.

The count of this clone is one. The V and J genes are TRBV5-1 and TRBJ1-1; perhaps TRBD1 as D (6 bases). This CDR3 spans 12 amino acids. The germline gives CDR1 SGHRS, CDR2 YFSETQ. Deletions cut 3 bases from V and 11 bases from J, with 14 bases between. CDR3 coding DNA: TGCGCCAGCAGCTGGGGGCCAGGGAGCGCTTTCTTT. It yields the protein CASSWGPGSAFF.

The V call is TRBV5-1, the J call TRBJ1-1; tentatively, D is TRBD1 (6 bases). The V end was cut by 0 bases, the J end by 2 bases, with 14 bases between. CDR1 is SGHRS and CDR2 is YFSETQ in the germline V gene. This CDR3 is built from 16 residues. The CDR3 DNA reads as TGCGCCAGCAGCTTGGTATGGCGGGGGCTCAACACTGAAGCTTTCTTT. This gives the protein CASSLVWRGLNTEAFF.

The V and J genes are TRBV19 and TRBJ2-1; TRBD2 aligns across 9 bases. V lost 2 bases, J lost 6 bases, and 11 bases stayed unmatched. CDR1 is LNHDA, CDR2 SQIVND, per germline (reference sequence). The CDR3 covers 17 residues. CDR3 bases: TGTGCCAGTAGTATAAGCCTTGCTAGCGGGATGAGCAATGAGCAGTTCTTC. Protein sequence: CASSISLASGMSNEQFF.

The genes are TRBV6-1 and TRBJ1-5; no clear D gene. CDR1 MNHNS and CDR2 SASEGT come from the germline V gene. Trimming pared 6 bases from V and 3 bases from J, leaving 15 bases between. The CDR3 length is 15 residues. This CDR3 is CASRTREGINQPQHF. In DNA, the CDR3 is TGTGCCAGCAGAACTCGGGAAGGCATCAATCAGCCCCAGCATTTT.

The chain carries TRBV27 and TRBJ1-2, with 7 nucleotides matching TRBD1. The trim removed 1 base at V and 9 bases at J, leaving 11 bases unmatched. Germline loops: CDR1 MNHEY, CDR2 SMNVEV (reference sequence). The CDR3 covers 15 residues. CDR3 nucleotide sequence: TGTGCCAGCAGTTTATTTATGACAGGGAGCGGGAGCTACACCTTC. Residues: CASSLFMTGSGSYTF.

The rearrangement links TRBV4-1 to TRBJ2-1; no clear D gene. The germline V gene has CDR1 MGHRA and CDR2 YSYEKL. Trimming removed 0 bases from V and 2 bases from J, with 5 bases in between. The CDR3 runs 14 residues. The CDR3 region is CASSQDTPYNEQFF. CDR3 coding DNA: TGCGCCAGCAGCCAAGACACCCCCTACAATGAGCAGTTCTTC.

The chain has TRBV9 and TRBJ2-5; D remains unclear. Trimming pared 2 bases from V and 4 bases from J, leaving 18 bases between. CDR1 is SGDLS and CDR2 is YYNGEE in the germline V gene. The CDR3 is made up of 16 amino acids. In nucleotides, the CDR3 is TGTGCCAGCAGCGTCTACTCTTTTGGGGTCCCAGAGACCCAGTACTTC. Its protein product is CASSVYSFGVPETQYF. The whole variable domain, remainder taken from reference TRBV9 and TRBJ2-5, is DSGVTQTPKHLITATGQRVTLRCSPRSGDLSVYWYQQSLDQGLQFLIQYYNGEERAKGNILERFSAQQFPDLHSELNLSSLELGDSALYFCASSVYSFGVPETQYFGPGTRLLVL.

The chain is built from TRBV7-2 and TRBJ2-1; 9 bases line up with TRBD1. Germline assignment: CDR1 SGHTA and CDR2 FQGNSA. The length of the CDR3 is 15 residues. V gave up 4 bases and J gave up 6 bases; unmatched junction bases: 7. The CDR3 here is CASSSRDRVSNEQFF. CDR3 nucleotides: TGTGCCAGCAGCTCCCGGGACAGGGTCTCCAATGAGCAGTTCTTC.

CDR3 sequence reads: CASSLVGESARQFF. In nucleotides, the CDR3 is TGTGCCAGCAGCTTAGTAGGGGAGTCCGCCCGGCAGTTCTTC. The V call is TRBV7-2, the J call TRBJ2-1; D possibly uses TRBD1 or TRBD2 (5 bases each). V was shortened by 1 base and J by 12 bases, with 16 bases between the two germline ends. CDR1 SGHTA and CDR2 FQGNSA come from the germline V gene. There are 14 residues in the CDR3.

This clone was observed a few times. This specimen includes other DNA sequences encoding the same CDR3. V usage is TRBV28 and J usage is TRBJ2-1; 8 bases map to TRBD2. This CDR3 comprises 16 residues. The germline V gene encodes CDR1 MDHEN and CDR2 SYDVKM. The junction had 6 bases not matched to a gene; V was cut back by 5 bases and J by 0 bases. The chain's CDR3 is CASSPLAGGSYNEQFF. CDR3 sequence (DNA): TGTGCCAGCAGTCCCCTAGCGGGCGGCTCCTACAATGAGCAGTTCTTC. The full variable domain, completed using reference TRBV28 and TRBJ2-1, is DVKVTQSSRYLVKRTGEKVFLECVQDMDHENMFWYRQDPGLGLRLIYFSYDVKMKEKGDIPEGYSVSREKKERFSLILESASTNQTSMYLCASSPLAGGSYNEQFFGPGTRLTVL.

In its sample, this clone was seen once. This CDR3 is also generated by other DNA sequences in the sample. V gene TRBV9 combines with J gene TRBJ2-3, with 7 bases matching TRBD2. Germline assignment: CDR1 SGDLS and CDR2 YYNGEE. Unmatched junction bases numbered 3, after V lost 0 bases and J lost 2 bases. The CDR3 contains 15 residues. The CDR3 region is CASSVGGGSTDTQYF. The DNA of the CDR3 is TGTGCCAGCAGCGTAGGGGGAGGGTCCACAGATACGCAGTATTTT.

V gene TRBV7-9 combines with J gene TRBJ2-1, with TRBD2 matching over 7 bases. The CDR3 has 16 residues. With V trimmed by 1 base and J by 6 bases, 9 bases remained unmatched. The germline gives CDR1 SEHNR, CDR2 FQNEAQ (reference sequence). CDR3 loop: CASSLGGLAEFNEQFF. CDR3 coding DNA: TGTGCCAGCAGCTTAGGTGGGCTAGCGGAGTTCAATGAGCAGTTCTTC.

This chain connects TRBV5-4 to TRBJ1-5; D is uncertain. Germline lookup yields CDR1 SGHNT and CDR2 YYREEE (reference sequence). Between the trimmed V and J ends, which lost 0 bases and 4 bases, there was a span of 14 bases. The CDR3 length is 16 residues. CDR3 amino acids: CASSLGLPGPNQPQHF. CDR3 in DNA: TGTGCCAGCAGCTTGGGGCTGCCGGGCCCTAATCAGCCCCAGCATTTT.

The chain has TRBV5-1 and TRBJ1-2; possibly TRBD1 for D (5 bases). V lost 0 bases and J 6 bases, leaving 6 bases between the germline ends. Germline CDR1 reads SGHRS; CDR2 reads YFSETQ. The CDR3 is 12 amino acids. The CDR3, as DNA: TGCGCCAGCAGCTTGGGGGGCAATGGCTACACCTTC. Translation: CASSLGGNGYTF.

The chain is built from TRBV2 and TRBJ2-3; D is unclear. V was cut by 7 bases and J by 0 bases, with 5 bases left in between. Per the germline V gene, CDR1 is SNHLY and CDR2 is FYNNEI. This CDR3 region has 12 residues. The CDR3: CASTESTDTQYF. CDR3 DNA: TGTGCCAGCACCGAAAGCACAGATACGCAGTATTTT.

The sample holds one count of this clone. V and J are TRBV28 and TRBJ2-1; 9 positions agree with TRBD2. Trimming took 5 bases from V and 2 from J; bases not matched to a gene: 7. Germline V gene lookup returns CDR1 MDHEN and CDR2 SYDVKM. This CDR3 region has 16 residues. Here the CDR3 reads CASSTTGGRAYNEQFF. Written as DNA, the CDR3 is TGTGCCAGCAGTACCACGGGCGGGAGGGCCTACAATGAGCAGTTCTTC.

V gene TRBV7-9 combines with J gene TRBJ2-1; D might be TRBD1 (5 bases). With 2 bases removed from V and 4 bases from J, the gap between germline ends came to 6 bases. The CDR3 sequence is 13 residues long. Germline-derived CDR1 and CDR2 are SEHNR and FQNEAQ (reference sequence). The CDR3 protein is CASSLNRYNEQFF. CDR3 nucleotide sequence: TGTGCCAGCAGCTTAAACAGGTACAATGAGCAGTTCTTC.

In this sample, this clone turned up once. The rearrangement joins TRBV29-1 to TRBJ1-2; the match to TRBD1 covers 7 bases. Germline lookup yields CDR1 SQVTM and CDR2 ANQGSEA. The ends lost 4 bases at V and 4 bases at J; junction bases unmatched: 12. The CDR3 totals 15 residues. The CDR3 coding sequence is TGCAGCGTTGTTTTAGGGACAGAGTTTGCCTATGGCTACACCTTC. It specifies CSVVLGTEFAYGYTF.

J is TRBJ1-5 and V is TRBV5-4; D unclear. V lost 0 bases to trimming and J lost 5 bases, with 6 bases between them. Per germline, CDR1 SGHNT and CDR2 YYREEE (reference sequence). The CDR3 runs to 13 residues. DNA for the CDR3: TGTGCCAGCAGCTTGGGAACGGATCAGCCCCAGCATTTT. Amino acids: CASSLGTDQPQHF.

The chain links TRBV28 to TRBJ1-1; no firm D call. This CDR3 has 15 amino acids. Trimming pared 2 bases from V and 6 bases from J, leaving 16 bases between. The germline CDR1 and CDR2 sequences are MDHEN and SYDVKM. CDR3 in amino acids: CASSLKFSTWAEAFF. In DNA form, the CDR3 reads TGTGCCAGCAGTTTAAAGTTCAGTACTTGGGCTGAAGCTTTCTTT.